What follows are 10 T cell receptor beta chains derived from one specimen sequenced in a study of T cell repertoires in cytomegalovirus infection. TCRdb recomputed calls from the reads with MiXCR, one row per CDR3 protein. This table holds about 460,000 distinct CDR3 sequences, roughly 12% found once. Material for sequencing was PBMCs. Receptor source: a human donor in good health (CMV status not recorded). Some clones in this sample may be carry-over from other donors' samples.

This clonotype was detected ten times or more. This sequence joins TRBV6-1 and TRBJ2-7; D unclear. The germline V and J ends were trimmed by 5 bases and 7 bases, with 12 bases remaining between them. CDR1 and CDR2 (germline): MNHNS, SASEGT. The CDR3 covers 12 residues. CDR3 DNA: TGTGCCAGCAGTCTCTCGGCCTGGGAGCAGTACTTC. Its protein is CASSLSAWEQYF.

The table lists this clonotype with many counts. The V and J genes are TRBV7-9 and TRBJ2-7, with D unresolved. The CDR3 has 14 residues. With 4 bases removed from V and 4 bases from J, the gap between germline ends came to 14 bases. The germline V gene has CDR1 SEHNR and CDR2 FQNEAQ (reference sequence). The CDR3 nucleotides read TGTGCCAGCAGCTCCGGAGACTGGTCATACGAGCAGTACTTC. Amino acids: CASSSGDWSYEQYF. Together with reference TRBV7-9 and TRBJ2-7, the CDR3 gives the full variable domain: DTGVSQNPRHKITKRGQNVTFRCDPISEHNRLYWYRQTLGQGPEFLTYFQNEAQLEKSRLLSDRFSAERPKGSFSTLEIQRTEQGDSAMYLCASSSGDWSYEQYFGPGTRLTVT.

J is TRBJ1-5 and V is TRBV18, with D maybe TRBD1 (5 bases). The CDR3 is 14 residues long. Trimming shortened V by 2 bases and J by 5 bases, and 10 bases separated the two germline ends. CDR1 and CDR2 (germline): KGHSH, LQKENI. CDR3 coding DNA: TGTGCCAGCTCACCAGCGGGGGGTGATCAGCCCCAGCATTTT. Residues: CASSPAGGDQPQHF.

The CDR3: CSSPVLAGTTDTQYF. CDR3 DNA: TGCAGCTCGCCGGTCCTAGCGGGGACCACAGATACGCAGTATTTT. The chain combines TRBV20-1 with TRBJ2-3, with TRBD2 matching over 9 bases. CDR1 DFQATT and CDR2 SNEGSKA come from the germline V gene (reference sequence). The CDR3 consists of 15 residues.

This clonotype was seen a handful of times. The chain recombines TRBV2 with TRBJ2-5; the match to TRBD2 covers 7 bases. The CDR3 contains 13 residues. The J segment lost 4 bases and the V segment lost 9 bases, leaving 8 bases of the junction unmatched. Germline V gene data show CDR1 as SNHLY and CDR2 as FYNNEI. CDR3 DNA sequence: TGTGCCAGGACGATATGGGGGGGAGAGACCCAGTACTTC. It is translated as CARTIWGGETQYF.

Ten or more counts support this clonotype. This sequence joins TRBV7-9 and TRBJ1-2; 7 bases agree with TRBD1. Looked up from germline, CDR1 is SEHNR and CDR2 is FQNEAQ (reference sequence). The CDR3 sequence is 18 residues long. V lost 0 bases, J lost 5 bases, and 15 bases stayed unmatched. CDR3 loop: CASSLAGGGGGGEYGYTF. The DNA for the CDR3 is TGTGCCAGCAGCTTAGCCGGGGGAGGAGGGGGCGGTGAATATGGCTACACCTTC.

The genes are TRBV4-1 and TRBJ1-1; 7 bases match TRBD1. Germline lookup yields CDR1 MGHRA and CDR2 YSYEKL. V lost 4 bases and J lost 10; bases outside the gene matches: 6. There are 12 residues in the CDR3. The CDR3 loop is CASSPDNRGAFF. CDR3 nucleotide sequence: TGCGCCAGCAGCCCAGACAACAGGGGAGCTTTCTTT.

This clonotype was picked up many times. J is TRBJ1-1 and V is TRBV4-1, with TRBD1 matching 7 bases. Per the germline V gene, CDR1 is MGHRA and CDR2 is YSYEKL. The CDR3 contains 15 residues. V lost 4 bases and J lost 0; bases outside the gene matches: 5. CDR3: CASSRLGQMNTEAFF. The CDR3 nucleotides are TGCGCCAGCAGCCGGCTGGGACAGATGAACACTGAAGCTTTCTTT.

The chain joins TRBV14 to TRBJ2-3; D remains unclear. Germline V lookup: CDR1 SGHDN, CDR2 FVKESK. V lost 7 bases to trimming and J lost 0 bases, with 11 bases between them. This CDR3 has 14 residues. The CDR3 spells CASTSGISTDTQYF. The CDR3 nucleotides are TGTGCCAGCACCTCCGGAATAAGCACAGATACGCAGTATTTT.

In this sample, this clonotype turned up a few times. The chain couples TRBV5-1 to TRBJ2-3; 11 bases map to TRBD2. CDR3 size: 16 residues. The trim removed 4 bases at V and 2 bases at J, leaving 6 bases unmatched. Per germline, CDR1 SGHRS and CDR2 YFSETQ. The CDR3: CASSGGTSGFTDTQYF. The CDR3 nucleotides are TGCGCCAGCAGCGGCGGGACTAGCGGATTCACAGATACGCAGTATTTT.